This section outlines one T cell receptor (beta chain) sequence together with its context. Germline assignment: CDR1 GTSNPN and CDR2 SVGIG (reference sequence). V lost 4 bases, J lost 1 base, and 3 bases stayed unmatched. This CDR3 comprises 13 residues. This table comes from immunoSEQ multiplex PCR, and its TCRdb copy is limited to in-frame clones, with some not included. The repertoire includes just under 65,000 clones, 75% to 95% of them detected once, and 1% to 1.5% sits in the top ten. The data stem from a study of T cell changes during pregnancy in multiple sclerosis. Sample: peripheral blood, taken after pregnancy. This sequence joins TRBV30 and TRBJ2-7; 8 positions agree with TRBD1. The sequence came from a female donor in good health, enrolled as a control in a pregnancy study. The CDR3 nucleotides read TGTGCCTGGAAACAGGGGGGATCCTACGAGCAGTACTTC. It codes for CAWKQGGSYEQYF.